These 32 T cell receptor beta chains were all obtained from the same sample, sequenced in a study of cytomegalovirus exposure and HLA in healthy donors. PCR amplification relied on 60 Vbeta primers (plus 13 Jbeta primers). Generated by immunoSEQ multiplex PCR, the TCRdb table keeps only in-frame clones and is missing some. The listing contains 150,000 or so clones. The specimen sequenced was PBMCs. These receptor sequences come from a woman aged 45-60 years in good health and CMV-seronegative.

The chain has TRBV6-1 and TRBJ1-2; D is ambiguous. The ends were cut back, 7 bases at V and 5 bases at J, with 14 bases in the middle. Looked up from germline, CDR1 is MNHNS and CDR2 is SASEGT. This CDR3 spans 13 amino acids. The CDR3 spells CASNSPPLYGYTF. As DNA, the CDR3 is TGTGCCAGCAACAGCCCTCCCTTATATGGCTACACCTTC.

The chain recombines TRBV9 with TRBJ1-1; tentatively, D is TRBD1 (6 bases). Between the trimmed V and J ends, which lost 3 bases and 1 base, there was a span of 10 bases. This CDR3 has 14 amino acids. Per the germline V gene, CDR1 is SGDLS and CDR2 is YYNGEE. CDR3: CASSDGQTNTEAFF. For the CDR3, the DNA is TGTGCCAGCAGCGACGGACAGACGAACACTGAAGCTTTCTTT.

V is TRBV27 and J is TRBJ2-7; D might be TRBD2 (6 bases). Germline CDR1 is MNHEY and CDR2 is SMNVEV (reference sequence). Between the trimmed V and J ends, which lost 8 bases and 2 bases, there was a span of 22 bases. The length of the CDR3 is 16 residues. The CDR3 coding sequence is TGTGCCAGCGCACCGTCTCTGGGGGGAGAACCCTACGAGCAGTACTTC. Residues: CASAPSLGGEPYEQYF.

The CDR3, as DNA: TGCAGCGTTGCACCAGGGAAGGAAGAGACCCAGTACTTC. Its translation is CSVAPGKEETQYF. This chain uses TRBV29-1 with TRBJ2-5; a weak D match, TRBD1 (5 bases). V lost 4 bases to trimming and J lost 3 bases, with 12 bases between them. Germline V gene lookup returns CDR1 SQVTM and CDR2 ANQGSEA. The CDR3 has 13 amino acids.

The genes are TRBV7-2 and TRBJ1-4, with 7 positions matching TRBD1. There are 15 residues in the CDR3. With V trimmed by 4 bases and J by 5 bases, 7 bases remained unmatched. Germline CDR1 and CDR2: SGHTA and FQGNSA. The CDR3 DNA reads TGTGCCAGCAGCTCCCGACAGGGCCCCAATGAAAAACTGTTTTTT. The encoded protein is CASSSRQGPNEKLFF.

The rearrangement uses TRBV11-2 and TRBJ1-1, with 7 bases aligning to TRBD1. Germline CDR1 SGHAT, CDR2 FQNNGV. CDR3 length equals 15 residues. The ends lost 3 bases at V and 3 bases at J; junction bases unmatched: 7. The CDR3 DNA reads as TGTGCCAGCAGCTTTTTTAGGGACAGAGACACTGAAGCTTTCTTT. This encodes CASSFFRDRDTEAFF.

The CDR3 nucleotides read TGTGCCAGCAGCCGGGAGGACTACGAGCAGTACTTC. It translates to CASSREDYEQYF. The chain uses TRBV5-6 and TRBJ2-7; 7 bases are a match to TRBD2. The CDR3 extends over 12 amino acids. V was pared by 4 bases and J by 3 bases, with 1 base of the junction left unmatched. The germline V gene encodes CDR1 SGHDT and CDR2 YYEEEE.

V and J are TRBV14 and TRBJ2-7, with a weak D call TRBD1 (6 bases). This CDR3 has 14 amino acids. Germline CDR1 is SGHDN and CDR2 is FVKESK. With 3 bases removed from V and 5 bases from J, the gap between germline ends came to 14 bases. The CDR3 loop is CASSHPGTIHEQYF. Written as DNA, the CDR3 is TGTGCCAGCAGCCACCCCGGGACAATCCACGAGCAGTACTTC. Supplemented by reference TRBV14 and TRBJ2-7, the full variable domain reads EAGVTQFPSHSVIEKGQTVTLRCDPISGHDNLYWYRRVMGKEIKFLLHFVKESKQDESGMPNNRFLAERTGGTYSTLKVQPAELEDSGVYFCASSHPGTIHEQYFGPGTRLTVT.

V is TRBV4-3 and J is TRBJ1-5, with TRBD1 identical over 9 bases. The trim removed 4 bases at V and 6 bases at J, leaving 7 bases unmatched. CDR3 length: 15 amino acids. CDR1 is LGHNA, CDR2 YSLEER, per germline. The CDR3 region has the DNA TGCGCCAGCAGCCCTCGACAGGGACAGGGTCAGCCCCAGCATTTT. Its translation: CASSPRQGQGQPQHF.

J is TRBJ1-3 and V is TRBV28, with a weak D call TRBD1 (5 bases). The ends were cut back, 2 bases at V and 8 bases at J, with 10 bases in the middle. The CDR3 consists of 13 residues. Per germline, CDR1 MDHEN and CDR2 SYDVKM. The chain's CDR3 is CASSLSRADTIYF. CDR3 DNA sequence: TGTGCCAGCAGTTTAAGCAGGGCTGACACCATATATTTT.

With respect to this clone: Other DNA sequences in this specimen translate into the identical CDR3. The chain carries TRBV5-1 and TRBJ1-2, with D maybe TRBD1 (5 bases). This CDR3 is built from 13 residues. The germline V and J ends were trimmed by 2 bases and 2 bases, with 7 bases remaining between them. Germline V lookup: CDR1 SGHRS, CDR2 YFSETQ. DNA for the CDR3: TGCGCCAGCAGCTTCCAGGGCAACTATGGCTACACCTTC. It yields the protein CASSFQGNYGYTF.

This sequence joins TRBV28 and TRBJ1-5, with D unresolved. This CDR3 has 16 residues. Germline V lookup: CDR1 MDHEN, CDR2 SYDVKM. V was pared by 6 bases and J by 7 bases, with 22 bases between. CDR3 protein: CASSPAQEAPGQPQHF. The DNA of the CDR3 is TGTGCCAGCAGCCCAGCCCAGGAGGCTCCGGGCCAGCCCCAGCATTTT.

J is TRBJ1-2 and V is TRBV5-4; TRBD1 is a possible D gene (6 bases). V was cut by 0 bases and J by 7 bases, with 16 bases left in between. Germline V gene sequence: CDR1 SGHNT, CDR2 YYREEE (reference sequence). This CDR3 spans 15 amino acids. CDR3 residues: CASSLGGRGPGGYTF. The CDR3 DNA follows: TGTGCCAGCAGCTTGGGCGGCAGGGGTCCTGGTGGCTACACCTTC.

The rearrangement uses TRBV7-2 and TRBJ1-2, with D unclear. From germline, CDR1 is SGHTA and CDR2 FQGNSA. This CDR3 has 15 residues. V was shortened by 5 bases and J by 6 bases, with 19 bases between the two germline ends. The CDR3 region is CASSNSVGIGDGYTF. The CDR3 coding sequence is TGTGCCAGCAGCAATAGCGTAGGGATCGGAGATGGCTACACCTTC.

The CDR3 nucleotides are TGTGCCAGCAGTTTACTCCCGCGGAGAACTGAAGCTTTCTTT. Its translation is CASSLLPRRTEAFF. The genes are TRBV27 and TRBJ1-1; D gene uncertain. The CDR3 loop spans 14 amino acids. Trimming removed 2 bases at V and 5 bases at J, with 12 bases between. Germline CDR1 MNHEY, CDR2 SMNVEV (reference sequence).

Concerning this clone: At one boundary the junction diverges from the germline segment, which might be a read error. The chain has TRBV7-7 and TRBJ2-5; weak D call: TRBD1 (5 bases). CDR1 is SSHAT, CDR2 FNYEAQ, per germline (reference sequence). The CDR3 is made up of 13 amino acids. The DNA of the CDR3 is TGTGCTAGCAGCCAAAGCAGGGTGAAGACCCAGTACTTC. Translating it yields CASSQSRVKTQYF. Combining the CDR3 with reference TRBV7-7 and TRBJ2-5 gives the whole variable domain GAGVSQSPRYKVTKRGQDVTLRCDPISSHATLYWYQQALGQGPEFLTYFNYEAQPDKSGLPSDRFSAERPEGSISTLTIQRTEQRDSAMYRCASSQSRVKTQYFGPGTRLLVL.

The chain carries TRBV27 and TRBJ1-1; D not certain. Between the trimmed V and J ends, which lost 6 bases and 0 bases, there was a span of 5 bases. Germline V gives CDR1 MNHEY, CDR2 SMNVEV (reference sequence). The CDR3 has 12 amino acids. In DNA, the CDR3 is TGTGCCAGCAGCCCAGTGAACACTGAAGCTTTCTTT. It translates to CASSPVNTEAFF.

The J gene is TRBJ2-7, the V gene TRBV18; 9 bases align to TRBD2. The CDR3 contains 13 residues. Germline values: CDR1 KGHSH, CDR2 LQKENI. The junction had 6 bases not matched to a gene; V was cut back by 6 bases and J by 6 bases. CDR3 residues: CASSIAGEGEQYF. The CDR3 bases are TGTGCCAGCTCGATAGCGGGAGAGGGCGAGCAGTACTTC. The whole variable domain, remainder taken from reference TRBV18 and TRBJ2-7, is NAGVMQNPRHLVRRRGQEARLRCSPMKGHSHVYWYRQLPEEGLKFMVYLQKENIIDESGMPKERFSAEFPKEGPSILRIQQVVRGDSAAYFCASSIAGEGEQYFGPGTRLTVT.

The V and J genes are TRBV7-6 and TRBJ1-1, with 8 bases lining up with TRBD1. The V and J ends lost 5 bases and 4 bases, in that order; junction bases with no gene match: 15. Germline V gene lookup returns CDR1 SGHVS and CDR2 FNYEAQ. This CDR3 has 17 amino acids. As DNA, the CDR3 is TGTGCCAGCAGCACCGACAGGGGCTTGAATTCGGGCACTGAAGCTTTCTTT. Its protein is CASSTDRGLNSGTEAFF.

J is TRBJ2-2 and V is TRBV25-1; 7 bases line up with TRBD2. CDR3 length: 14 amino acids. Germline lookup yields CDR1 MGHDK and CDR2 SYGVNS. Trimming cost V 9 bases and J 0 bases; bases outside gene matches: 4. The CDR3 sequence: CARGGAANTGELFF. The CDR3 DNA follows: TGTGCCAGGGGAGGGGCCGCGAACACCGGGGAGCTGTTTTTT.

The chain combines TRBV11-3 with TRBJ2-2, with 10 bases matching TRBD2. V was clipped by 0 bases and J by 3 bases; unmatched bases: 7. This CDR3 spans 18 amino acids. Germline V gene sequence: CDR1 SGHNT, CDR2 YENEEA. The CDR3 protein is CASSLESAGGPYTGELFF. In nucleotides, the CDR3 is TGTGCCAGCAGCTTAGAGTCAGCGGGAGGGCCTTACACCGGGGAGCTGTTTTTT.

The chain recombines TRBV7-2 with TRBJ2-7; 13 nucleotides align to TRBD2. Germline values: CDR1 SGHTA, CDR2 FQGNSA. This CDR3 has 14 amino acids. Germline trimming cut 9 bases from V and 2 bases from J; bases unmatched to any gene: 4. This chain's CDR3 is CARGTSGAPYEQYF. CDR3 coding DNA: TGTGCCAGGGGGACTAGCGGGGCACCCTACGAGCAGTACTTC.

The chain has TRBV15 and TRBJ1-1, with no clear D. The V gene lost 0 bases and the J gene lost 3 bases, with 14 bases spanning the gap. The CDR3 loop spans 16 amino acids. CDR1 and CDR2 from the germline V gene are LNHNV and YYDKDF (reference sequence). DNA for the CDR3: TGTGCCACCAGCAGAGAGGGCGGGTCCGTCTACACTGAAGCTTTCTTT. Amino acid sequence: CATSREGGSVYTEAFF.

CDR3 sequence: CASSSSGSSTEAFF. The CDR3 coding sequence is TGTGCCAGCAGTTCGTCAGGGTCGAGCACTGAAGCTTTCTTT. This rearrangement joins TRBV6-6 to TRBJ1-1; a possible D gene is TRBD1 (5 bases). This CDR3 spans 14 amino acids. With 4 bases removed from V and 4 bases from J, the gap between germline ends came to 13 bases. Germline V gene lookup returns CDR1 MNHNY and CDR2 SVGAGI (reference sequence).

The rearrangement joins TRBV4-2 to TRBJ2-1; unclear D gene. V gave up 1 base and J gave up 0 bases, with 13 bases separating them. The CDR3 has 17 amino acids. The germline V gene has CDR1 LGHNA and CDR2 YNFKEQ. DNA of the CDR3: TGTGCCAGCAGCCAAGCCTCTTTGAGCGTCTCCTACAATGAGCAGTTCTTC. Its protein is CASSQASLSVSYNEQFF.

V gene TRBV9 combines with J gene TRBJ2-7, with a tentative D call TRBD1 (5 bases). V was trimmed by 0 bases and J by 3 bases, leaving 13 bases between them. The CDR3 totals 15 residues. Per germline, CDR1 SGDLS and CDR2 YYNGEE. The CDR3 DNA reads as TGTGCCAGCAGCGTAGGACAGTTCTCCAACTACGAGCAGTACTTC. This sequence encodes CASSVGQFSNYEQYF.

The chain couples TRBV27 to TRBJ1-4, with 7 bases lining up with TRBD1. This CDR3 is 16 amino acids long. The germline CDR1 and CDR2 sequences are MNHEY and SMNVEV (reference sequence). The J segment lost 4 bases and the V segment lost 2 bases, leaving 7 bases of the junction unmatched. Written as DNA, the CDR3 is TGTGCCAGCAGTTTAGAGGAGGGGGCCCTTAATGAAAAACTGTTTTTT. Translated, it gives CASSLEEGALNEKLFF.

V and J are TRBV7-9 and TRBJ2-7, with 8 positions matching TRBD2. Trimming removed 4 bases from V and 0 bases from J; junction bases left unmatched: 5. Germline V CDR1 and CDR2: SEHNR, FQNEAQ (reference sequence). The CDR3 length is 15 residues. CDR3 sequence reads: CASSSGREASYEQYF. Written as DNA, the CDR3 is TGTGCCAGCAGCTCCGGGAGGGAGGCCTCCTACGAGCAGTACTTC.

The CDR3 spells CASSPYREGEKLFF. The CDR3 region has the DNA TGCGCCAGCAGCCCTTACAGGGAAGGTGAAAAACTGTTTTTT. V and J are TRBV5-1 and TRBJ1-4, with TRBD1 as a possible D gene (6 bases). In germline, CDR1 is SGHRS, CDR2 YFSETQ. Trimming shortened V by 4 bases and J by 7 bases, and 14 bases separated the two germline ends. The CDR3 is 14 amino acids.

The J gene is TRBJ2-4, the V gene TRBV18, with 9 bases identical to TRBD1. Germline loops: CDR1 KGHSH, CDR2 LQKENI. Unmatched junction bases numbered 10, after V lost 4 bases and J lost 3 bases. The CDR3 covers 17 residues. CDR3 sequence reads: CASSLTGTGYGKNIQYF. DNA of the CDR3: TGTGCCAGCTCACTTACCGGGACAGGGTATGGCAAAAACATTCAGTACTTC.

The chain combines TRBV7-9 with TRBJ2-7, with 10 positions matching TRBD1. This CDR3 comprises 14 residues. Germline V gene sequence: CDR1 SEHNR, CDR2 FQNEAQ (reference sequence). V lost 4 bases, J lost 6 bases, and 6 bases stayed unmatched. The CDR3 loop reads CASSSHGQGVEQYF. CDR3 nucleotides: TGTGCCAGCAGCTCGCACGGACAGGGGGTCGAGCAGTACTTC. Complete variable domain (other parts from reference TRBV7-9 and TRBJ2-7): DTGVSQNPRHKITKRGQNVTFRCDPISEHNRLYWYRQTLGQGPEFLTYFQNEAQLEKSRLLSDRFSAERPKGSFSTLEIQRTEQGDSAMYLCASSSHGQGVEQYFGPGTRLTVT.

The V call is TRBV7-2, the J call TRBJ1-2, with TRBD1 matching over 8 bases. This CDR3 spans 15 amino acids. With V trimmed by 5 bases and J by 1 base, 6 bases remained unmatched. Germline V gives CDR1 SGHTA, CDR2 FQGNSA. DNA for the CDR3: TGTGCCAGCAGCCGTGGGACAGGCAGTAACTATGGCTACACCTTC. It specifies CASSRGTGSNYGYTF. Together with reference TRBV7-2 and TRBJ1-2, the CDR3 gives the full variable domain: GAGVSQSPSNKVTEKGKDVELRCDPISGHTALYWYRQSLGQGLEFLIYFQGNSAPDKSGLPSDRFSAERTGGSVSTLTIQRTQQEDSAVYLCASSRGTGSNYGYTFGSGTRLTVV.